The present TCR beta chain was sequenced within a study of CD8+ T cells in alopecia areata. About this clone: Its antigen is as yet unknown.

Study-wide points: In lesional scalp, particularly from alopecia totalis/universalis, clonality was higher than in normal scalp.

There are 16 residues in the CDR3. Germline assignment: CDR1 MNHNS and CDR2 SASEGT. The V segment lost 1 base and the J segment 7 bases; nucleotides outside the gene matches: 10. In each case, RNA was isolated and then reverse transcribed into cDNA as the sequencing template. Generated by immunoSEQ multiplex PCR, the TCRdb table keeps only in-frame clones and is missing some. The data hold under 65,000 clones, with roughly two fifths observed a single time. The sequenced material came from NKG2D-low CD8+ T cells sorted from blood. The TCR sequence derives from a human donor with alopecia areata. V and J are TRBV6-1 and TRBJ1-2, with 9 bases lining up with TRBD1. CDR3 sequence: CASSEVAGTGRGGYTF. The CDR3 nucleotides read TGTGCCAGCAGTGAAGTGGCCGGGACAGGGAGGGGTGGCTACACCTTC.